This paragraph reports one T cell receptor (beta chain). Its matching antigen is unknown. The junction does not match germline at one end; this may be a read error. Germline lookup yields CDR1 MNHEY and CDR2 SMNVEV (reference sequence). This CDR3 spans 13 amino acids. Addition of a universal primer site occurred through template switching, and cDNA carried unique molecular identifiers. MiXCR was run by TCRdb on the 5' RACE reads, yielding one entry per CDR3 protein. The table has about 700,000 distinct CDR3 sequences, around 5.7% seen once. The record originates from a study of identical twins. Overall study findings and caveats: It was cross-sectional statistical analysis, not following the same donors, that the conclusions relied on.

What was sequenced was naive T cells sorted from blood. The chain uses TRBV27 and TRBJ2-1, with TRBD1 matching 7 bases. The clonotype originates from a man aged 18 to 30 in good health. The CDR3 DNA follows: TGTGCCAGCAGTTTAATGACAGGGAATGAGCTACTCTTC. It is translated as CASSLMTGNELLF.